What follows are 26 T cell receptor beta chains derived from one specimen sequenced in a study of T cells in Graves' hyperthyroidism and ophthalmopathy. RNA transcripts gave rise to amplified TCR beta CDR3 regions. HTBI primers were used for first-round RT-PCR of the TCR CDR3. TCRdb re-called the multiplex PCR reads through MiXCR, storing one row per CDR3 protein. The data contain approximately 620,000 distinct CDR3 sequences, around 13% of them singletons. Sequencing input: blood. The source is a woman aged 30 to 39 with Graves' hyperthyroidism that later progressed to Graves' ophthalmopathy.

The chain couples TRBV30 to TRBJ1-1, with D unclear. Germline V gene data show CDR1 as GTSNPN and CDR2 as SVGIG (reference sequence). The CDR3 spans 12 residues. Deletions cut 0 bases from V and 10 bases from J, with 12 bases between. Written as DNA, the CDR3 is TGTGCCTGGAGTGTGATCTTCGCGGGAGCTTTCTTT. It translates to CAWSVIFAGAFF.

Many counts were recorded for this clonotype. CDR3 nucleotides: TGTGCCAGCAGCCCCTTCGGGGGAGGGCCAACTAATGAGCAGTTCTTC. Protein product: CASSPFGGGPTNEQFF. V and J are TRBV12-3 or TRBV12-4 and TRBJ2-1, with TRBD2 identical over 7 bases. This CDR3 contains 16 residues. V shed 6 bases, J shed 7 bases, and the junction held 15 bases outside the gene matches.

This clonotype has at least ten counts. The chain couples TRBV28 to TRBJ1-2, with TRBD1 as a possible D gene (5 bases). The V end lost 6 bases, the J end lost 5 bases, and 13 bases lay between the germline ends. Germline V gene data show CDR1 as MDHEN and CDR2 as SYDVKM. This CDR3 is built from 13 residues. The CDR3 is CASRSGGMYGYTF. DNA of the CDR3: TGTGCCAGCAGGTCCGGGGGGATGTATGGCTACACCTTC.

The DNA for the CDR3 is TGTGCCAGCAGCTACATCAATGAGCAGTTCTTC. Amino acids: CASSYINEQFF. The chain carries TRBV7-9 and TRBJ2-1; D call uncertain. Germline lookup yields CDR1 SEHNR and CDR2 FQNEAQ (reference sequence). V lost 4 bases and J lost 6, with 4 bases in between. CDR3 length: 11 amino acids.

In its sample, this clonotype was seen many times. The rearrangement uses TRBV20-1 and TRBJ1-2; 7 nucleotides match TRBD1. The junction had 12 bases not matched to a gene; V was cut back by 0 bases and J by 8 bases. The CDR3 loop spans 15 amino acids. Germline loops: CDR1 DFQATT, CDR2 SNEGSKA (reference sequence). CDR3 sequence (DNA): TGCAGTGCTAGAGATCTGTGGGCAGGGGGGACGGGCTACACCTTC. Its protein product is CSARDLWAGGTGYTF.

This clonotype has a count of ten or more. The rearrangement uses TRBV12-3 or TRBV12-4 and TRBJ1-5; D remains unclear. Trimming removed 2 bases at V and 4 bases at J, with 3 bases between. The length of the CDR3 is 12 residues. CDR3 DNA: TGTGCCAGCAGTTTATGGAATCAGCCCCAGCATTTT. It is translated as CASSLWNQPQHF.

The sample holds many counts of this clonotype. This rearrangement joins TRBV11-2 to TRBJ2-7; possibly TRBD2 for D (5 bases). The CDR3 length is 12 residues. Per the germline V gene, CDR1 is SGHAT and CDR2 is FQNNGV. Between the trimmed V and J ends, which lost 4 bases and 7 bases, there was a span of 11 bases. CDR3 DNA sequence: TGTGCCAGCAGCTCCACCCCGGGGGAGCAGTACTTC. It specifies CASSSTPGEQYF.

This clonotype is a singleton in its sample. This chain uses TRBV5-5 with TRBJ2-5, with TRBD2 matching over 8 bases. After removal of 7 bases from V and 7 bases from J, the junction contained 9 bases not matched to a gene. Germline-derived CDR1 and CDR2 are SGHKS and YYEKEE (reference sequence). The CDR3 covers 13 residues. CDR3 region: CASSPEAGGTQYF. CDR3 in DNA: TGTGCCAGCTCCCCAGAGGCGGGAGGGACCCAGTACTTC.

This clonotype was found a few times. The gene calls are TRBV7-6 and TRBJ2-7, with a weak D call TRBD2 (6 bases). V was trimmed by 5 bases and J by 6 bases, leaving 17 bases between them. This CDR3 contains 14 residues. The germline gives CDR1 SGHVS, CDR2 FNYEAQ. This CDR3 reads CASSRGGNPLEQYF. The DNA of the CDR3 is TGTGCCAGCAGCCGCGGCGGGAATCCCCTCGAGCAGTACTTC. The whole variable domain, remainder taken from reference TRBV7-6 and TRBJ2-7, is GAGVSQSPRYKVTKRGQDVALRCDPISGHVSLYWYRQALGQGPEFLTYFNYEAQQDKSGLPNDRFSAERPEGSISTLTIQRTEQRDSAMYRCASSRGGNPLEQYFGPGTRLTVT.

This clonotype was counted many times. The V gene is TRBV7-2, the J gene TRBJ2-1, with a weak D call TRBD1 (6 bases). The ends were cut back, 3 bases at V and 3 bases at J, with 18 bases in the middle. Germline lookup yields CDR1 SGHTA and CDR2 FQGNSA. The CDR3 totals 17 residues. The CDR3 bases are TGTGCCAGCAGCTTTAGAACCGGGACACCCTTCTACAATGAGCAGTTCTTC. This translates into CASSFRTGTPFYNEQFF.

This clonotype has ten or more counts. The chain links TRBV20-1 to TRBJ2-3; 7 bases match TRBD2. In germline, CDR1 is DFQATT, CDR2 SNEGSKA (reference sequence). V dropped 3 bases and J dropped 2; count of bases not matched to a gene: 5. The CDR3 runs 14 residues. CDR3: CSASTSENTDTQYF. In DNA form, the CDR3 reads TGCAGTGCTAGTACTAGCGAGAACACAGATACGCAGTATTTT.

The chain combines TRBV10-3 with TRBJ1-5; the D is unclear. This CDR3 is 12 amino acids long. The germline CDR1 and CDR2 sequences are ENHRY and SYGVKD. V gave up 2 bases and J gave up 5 bases, with 4 bases separating them. CDR3 in amino acids: CAISELHQPQHF. Here the CDR3 DNA reads TGTGCCATCAGTGAGCTTCATCAGCCCCAGCATTTT.

This clonotype was observed a handful of times. This chain links TRBV20-1 with TRBJ1-5; D is possibly TRBD1 (6 bases). CDR1 is DFQATT and CDR2 is SNEGSKA in the germline V gene (reference sequence). Trimming took 4 bases from V and 0 from J, leaving 10 bases between them. There are 14 residues in the CDR3. The CDR3 DNA follows: TGCAGTGCTAACAGGGTAAATAGCAATCAGCCCCAGCATTTT. Translated: CSANRVNSNQPQHF.

In its sample, this clonotype was seen once. This rearrangement joins TRBV2 to TRBJ2-5, with D maybe TRBD1 (5 bases). Trimming cost V 4 bases and J 7 bases, with 19 bases left between them. The germline CDR1 and CDR2 sequences are SNHLY and FYNNEI. The CDR3 covers 15 residues. This chain's CDR3 is CASSAFDSSMGTQYF. In nucleotides, the CDR3 is TGTGCCAGCAGTGCTTTCGACAGCTCGATGGGGACCCAGTACTTC.

There are a few counts of this clonotype. The gene calls are TRBV6-2 or TRBV6-3 and TRBJ2-5; weak D call: TRBD2 (7 bases). V was shortened by 2 bases and J by 4 bases, with 14 bases between the two germline ends. Germline values: CDR1 MNHEY, CDR2 SVGEGT. The CDR3 extends over 15 amino acids. CDR3 bases: TGTGCCAGCAGTTACCGGGGGGCTGATGTAGAGACCCAGTACTTC. It is translated as CASSYRGADVETQYF.

This clonotype has ten or more counts. The genes are TRBV28 and TRBJ2-7, with D maybe TRBD2 (5 bases). CDR3 length: 13 amino acids. Trimming took 6 bases from V and 4 from J, leaving 13 bases between them. CDR1 MDHEN and CDR2 SYDVKM come from the germline V gene. CDR3 loop: CASRAEAPYEQYF. The CDR3, as DNA: TGTGCCAGCAGGGCGGAGGCTCCTTACGAGCAGTACTTC.

This clonotype was recorded at least ten times. The V gene is TRBV7-9, the J gene TRBJ2-1; TRBD2 agrees at 14 bases. Per the germline V gene, CDR1 is SEHNR and CDR2 is FQNEAQ (reference sequence). J was trimmed by 5 bases and V by 2 bases; bases with no gene match: 11. The CDR3 is 19 residues long. CDR3 loop: CASSLSGLAGARGDNEQFF. DNA of the CDR3: TGTGCCAGCAGCTTATCGGGACTAGCGGGAGCGCGGGGCGACAATGAGCAGTTCTTC.

This clonotype was seen ten or more times. This sequence joins TRBV27 and TRBJ1-1; D uncertain. CDR3 size: 13 residues. V shed 8 bases and J shed 0 bases, with 10 bases lying between them. Germline V gene sequence: CDR1 MNHEY, CDR2 SMNVEV (reference sequence). This chain's CDR3 is CASLQTMNTEAFF. The CDR3 nucleotides are TGTGCCAGCCTACAGACCATGAACACTGAAGCTTTCTTT.

The gene calls are TRBV20-1 and TRBJ2-2, with 9 bases identical to TRBD1. CDR3 size: 13 residues. From germline, CDR1 is DFQATT and CDR2 SNEGSKA (reference sequence). V shed 3 bases, J shed 4 bases, and the junction held 0 bases outside the gene matches. The CDR3: CSARTGGTGELFF. The CDR3 bases are TGCAGTGCTAGGACAGGGGGCACCGGGGAGCTGTTTTTT.

This clonotype has at least ten counts. The V call is TRBV7-9, the J call TRBJ2-2; no reliable D call. Trimming pared 5 bases from V and 4 bases from J, leaving 20 bases between. This CDR3 has 17 amino acids. In germline, CDR1 is SEHNR, CDR2 FQNEAQ (reference sequence). The CDR3 here is CASSPQAVGHFTGELFF. DNA of the CDR3: TGTGCCAGCAGCCCCCAAGCAGTTGGTCATTTCACCGGGGAGCTGTTTTTT. The full variable domain, in which reference TRBV7-9 and TRBJ2-2 provide the parts outside the CDR3, is DTGVSQNPRHKITKRGQNVTFRCDPISEHNRLYWYRQTLGQGPEFLTYFQNEAQLEKSRLLSDRFSAERPKGSFSTLEIQRTEQGDSAMYLCASSPQAVGHFTGELFFGEGSRLTVL.

This clonotype was counted ten times or more. The V call is TRBV2, the J call TRBJ2-7, with D perhaps given as TRBD1 or TRBD2 (5 bases each). CDR3 size: 14 residues. Germline V gives CDR1 SNHLY, CDR2 FYNNEI. Between the trimmed V and J ends, which lost 7 bases and 1 base, there was a span of 14 bases. CDR3 in DNA: TGTGCCAGCACTCAGGGCCGGGGTTCCTACGAGCAGTACTTC. Amino acids: CASTQGRGSYEQYF. The variable domain in full, completed from reference TRBV2 and TRBJ2-7, reads EPEVTQTPSHQVTQMGQEVILRCVPISNHLYFYWYRQILGQKVEFLVSFYNNEISEKSEIFDDQFSVERPDGSNFTLKIRSTKLEDSAMYFCASTQGRGSYEQYFGPGTRLTVT.

The rearrangement joins TRBV10-3 to TRBJ1-2, with 7 bases matching TRBD1. CDR3 length: 13 amino acids. In germline, CDR1 is ENHRY, CDR2 SYGVKD. V lost 6 bases, J lost 5 bases, and 6 bases stayed unmatched. The CDR3 sequence: CAIRGTEAYGYTF. CDR3 sequence (DNA): TGTGCCATCAGGGGGACAGAAGCTTATGGCTACACCTTC.

The chain joins TRBV27 to TRBJ2-7; TRBD1 matches 10 bases. The V segment lost 8 bases and the J segment 4 bases; nucleotides outside the gene matches: 5. The CDR3 runs to 13 residues. From germline, CDR1 is MNHEY and CDR2 SMNVEV (reference sequence). CDR3 protein: CASWRGQGYEQYF. DNA for the CDR3: TGTGCCAGCTGGCGGGGACAGGGGTACGAGCAGTACTTC.

This clonotype was observed at least ten times. The chain links TRBV20-1 to TRBJ2-1; D gene uncertain. CDR1 DFQATT and CDR2 SNEGSKA come from the germline V gene (reference sequence). Trimming took off 1 base at V and 9 bases at J, with 16 bases between the two ends. CDR3 length equals 14 residues. The CDR3 is CSARATPLSSEQFF. CDR3 sequence (DNA): TGCAGTGCTAGAGCGACTCCCCTTTCGTCTGAGCAGTTCTTC.

This clonotype has at least ten counts. The V call is TRBV28, the J call TRBJ2-6, with TRBD1 matching 7 bases. The trim removed 5 bases at V and 2 bases at J, leaving 6 bases unmatched. Germline loops: CDR1 MDHEN, CDR2 SYDVKM. The CDR3 consists of 16 residues. This chain's CDR3 is CASSSGTAPGANVLTF. CDR3 coding DNA: TGTGCCAGCAGTAGTGGGACAGCCCCTGGGGCCAACGTCCTGACTTTC. Full variable domain (remainder filled in from reference TRBV28 and TRBJ2-6): DVKVTQSSRYLVKRTGEKVFLECVQDMDHENMFWYRQDPGLGLRLIYFSYDVKMKEKGDIPEGYSVSREKKERFSLILESASTNQTSMYLCASSSGTAPGANVLTFGAGSRLTVL.

The table lists this clonotype with many counts. The V and J genes are TRBV7-2 and TRBJ2-1, with TRBD2 matching 7 bases. Germline values: CDR1 SGHTA, CDR2 FQGNSA. Losses at the gene ends were 5 bases for V and 2 bases for J; bases not matched to a gene: 3. This CDR3 is built from 14 residues. The CDR3 reads CASSSLAAYNEQFF. In DNA, the CDR3 is TGTGCCAGCAGCAGCCTAGCGGCCTACAATGAGCAGTTCTTC.